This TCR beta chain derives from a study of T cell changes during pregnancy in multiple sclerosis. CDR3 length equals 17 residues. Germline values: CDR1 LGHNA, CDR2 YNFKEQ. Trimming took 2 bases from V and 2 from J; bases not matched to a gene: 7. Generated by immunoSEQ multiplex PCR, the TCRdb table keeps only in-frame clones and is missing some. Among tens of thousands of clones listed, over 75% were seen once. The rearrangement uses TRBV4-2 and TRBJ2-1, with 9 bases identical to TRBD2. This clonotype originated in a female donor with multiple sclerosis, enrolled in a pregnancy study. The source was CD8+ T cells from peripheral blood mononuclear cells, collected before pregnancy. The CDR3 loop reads CASSQYPSGGTYNEQFF. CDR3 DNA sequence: TGTGCCAGCAGCCAATACCCGAGCGGGGGGACCTACAATGAGCAGTTCTTC.